The present T cell receptor beta chain was sequenced within a study of post-analysis software for immune sequencing data. Study results and limitations: Higher frequency in patients than in controls was seen for roughly five TRBV segments, with TRBV5-6, TRBV5-1 and TRBV20-1 among them.

The J segment lost 6 bases and the V segment lost 4 bases, leaving 17 bases of the junction unmatched. CDR1 is SGDLS, CDR2 YYNGEE, per germline. CDR3 length equals 17 residues. Of note for this clonotype: Antigen unknown.

The library was made from cDNA and included unique molecular identifiers. TCRdb processed the PCR reads anew with MiXCR; each CDR3 protein has one entry. In the table there are hundreds of thousands of distinct CDR3 sequences, 25% to 30% of which are singletons. What was sequenced was blood. The receptor comes from a girl aged 10 to 17 with multiple sclerosis. The V gene is TRBV9, the J gene TRBJ2-7; 9 nucleotides line up with TRBD2. The CDR3 protein is CASSSRLAGTTLGEQYF. The CDR3 nucleotides read TGTGCCAGCAGCTCCCGGCTAGCGGGAACCACCTTAGGCGAGCAGTACTTC.